Shown below are 27 T cell receptor beta chains from a single sample sequenced in a study of control samples from healthy donors and cancer patients. The data were produced by immunoSEQ multiplex PCR, yet TCRdb's version contains in-frame clones alone and is incomplete. The sample holds approximately 100,000 clones, 85% seen once. Sequenced input: blood. All receptors derive from a middle-aged woman in good health.

The V and J genes are TRBV19 and TRBJ2-7; D gene uncertain. Germline-derived CDR1 and CDR2 are LNHDA and SQIVND (reference sequence). The CDR3 is made up of 14 amino acids. The V end was cut by 5 bases, the J end by 3 bases, with 14 bases between. CDR3 in DNA: TGTGCCAGTAGTCCGGGTTCTGCAGTCTACGAGCAGTACTTC. Residues: CASSPGSAVYEQYF.

The V gene is TRBV7-2, the J gene TRBJ2-3, with 11 bases matching TRBD2. Germline V CDR1 and CDR2: SGHTA, FQGNSA. CDR3 size: 18 residues. The ends lost 4 bases at V and 2 bases at J; junction bases unmatched: 11. The CDR3 DNA reads as TGTGCCAGCAGCTCTTCGACCGGGACTAGCGGTTACACAGATACGCAGTATTTT. It yields the protein CASSSSTGTSGYTDTQYF.

The gene calls are TRBV7-2 and TRBJ1-3; D not certain. Between the trimmed V and J ends, which lost 1 base and 3 bases, there was a span of 4 bases. The CDR3 spans 13 residues. CDR1 and CDR2 from the germline V gene are SGHTA and FQGNSA. The CDR3 sequence: CASSLGFGNTIYF. CDR3 DNA: TGTGCCAGCAGCTTAGGATTTGGAAACACCATATATTTT. Drawing the rest from reference TRBV7-2 and TRBJ1-3, the complete variable domain is GAGVSQSPSNKVTEKGKDVELRCDPISGHTALYWYRQSLGQGLEFLIYFQGNSAPDKSGLPSDRFSAERTGGSVSTLTIQRTQQEDSAVYLCASSLGFGNTIYFGEGSWLTVV.

The CDR3 sequence: CASRKGAYEQFF. Written as DNA, the CDR3 is TGTGCCAGTAGGAAAGGGGCGTATGAGCAGTTCTTC. This chain uses TRBV19 with TRBJ2-1, with a weak D call TRBD1 (5 bases). The V end lost 6 bases, the J end lost 8 bases, and 11 bases lay between the germline ends. From germline, CDR1 is LNHDA and CDR2 SQIVND (reference sequence). CDR3 length: 12 residues.

The chain couples TRBV14 to TRBJ2-3; TRBD2 matches 7 bases. The CDR3 contains 18 residues. Germline CDR1 SGHDN, CDR2 FVKESK. The trim removed 3 bases at V and 0 bases at J, leaving 12 bases unmatched. The chain's CDR3 is CASSHPQKRGTSTDTQYF. The DNA of the CDR3 is TGTGCCAGCAGCCATCCTCAGAAGCGGGGAACTAGCACAGATACGCAGTATTTT.

The rearrangement uses TRBV2 and TRBJ2-3, with 12 bases matching TRBD2. The CDR3 sequence is 15 residues long. Trimming removed 6 bases from V and 6 bases from J; junction bases left unmatched: 7. The germline V gene encodes CDR1 SNHLY and CDR2 FYNNEI. The CDR3 sequence: CASRATSGGIDTQYF. The CDR3 bases are TGTGCCAGCAGGGCGACTAGCGGGGGAATTGATACGCAGTATTTT. The variable domain in full, completed from reference TRBV2 and TRBJ2-3, reads EPEVTQTPSHQVTQMGQEVILRCVPISNHLYFYWYRQILGQKVEFLVSFYNNEISEKSEIFDDQFSVERPDGSNFTLKIRSTKLEDSAMYFCASRATSGGIDTQYFGPGTRLTVL.

The chain uses TRBV6-5 and TRBJ2-3; possible D gene TRBD1, 6 bases. V lost 6 bases and J lost 2, with 15 bases in between. CDR1 is MNHEY, CDR2 SVGAGI, per germline. This CDR3 spans 15 amino acids. For the CDR3, the DNA is TGTGCCAGCAGGACTCAGGGGTTATTCACAGATACGCAGTATTTT. Protein sequence: CASRTQGLFTDTQYF.

V gene TRBV3-1 (or the pseudogene TRBV3-2) combines with J gene TRBJ1-5; D ambiguous. Between the trimmed V and J ends, which lost 1 base and 5 bases, there was a span of 12 bases. Germline CDR1 reads LGHDT; CDR2 reads YNNKEL (reference sequence). This CDR3 spans 15 amino acids. The CDR3 bases are TGTGCCAGCAGCCAAGGTGTCAGTTGGGATCAGCCCCAGCATTTT. Its translation: CASSQGVSWDQPQHF.

This rearrangement joins TRBV7-2 to TRBJ2-5, with D possibly TRBD1 on 5 matching bases. This CDR3 region has 14 residues. V lost 6 bases to trimming and J lost 4 bases, with 15 bases between them. Germline V gives CDR1 SGHTA, CDR2 FQGNSA. The CDR3 is CASSIGQGRETQYF. CDR3 coding DNA: TGTGCCAGCAGTATTGGACAAGGCCGAGAGACCCAGTACTTC.

The chain couples TRBV6-2 or TRBV6-3 to TRBJ2-1; 8 bases map to TRBD1. Losses at the gene ends were 6 bases for V and 8 bases for J; bases not matched to a gene: 12. The V gene's germline CDR1 is MNHEY and CDR2 SVGEGT. CDR3 length equals 15 residues. CDR3 nucleotides: TGTGCCAGCAGCGAACCCGGACAGGGACAAGATGAGCAGTTCTTC. Its protein is CASSEPGQGQDEQFF.

This clone was detected a few times. The chain links TRBV18 to TRBJ2-1; 9 bases fit TRBD2. Germline V CDR1 and CDR2: KGHSH, LQKENI. CDR3 length: 14 residues. The V segment lost 6 bases and the J segment 6 bases; nucleotides outside the gene matches: 6. The CDR3 DNA sequence: TGTGCCAGCTCCCGAGGGACTAGCCCCAATGAGCAGTTCTTC. Translation: CASSRGTSPNEQFF.

In this sample, this clone turned up once. The V gene is TRBV7-2, the J gene TRBJ2-3; 7 bases fit TRBD2. The CDR3 is 16 residues long. In germline, CDR1 is SGHTA, CDR2 FQGNSA. J gave up 0 bases and V 5 bases, and 8 bases lay outside the gene matches. CDR3 sequence: CASSPRLAASTDTQYF. CDR3 in DNA: TGTGCCAGCAGCCCACGGCTAGCGGCTAGCACAGATACGCAGTATTTT.

The chain carries TRBV25-1 and TRBJ2-3, with D perhaps TRBD2 (6 bases). V was pared by 4 bases and J by 7 bases, with 21 bases between. There are 16 residues in the CDR3. CDR1 is MGHDK, CDR2 SYGVNS, per germline. CDR3 in DNA: TGTGCCAGCAGTGGAAGGCCGGGGGTCGAGCATCATACGCAGTATTTT. It specifies CASSGRPGVEHHTQYF.

The CDR3 DNA reads TGTGCCAGCAGCTCCGATTGGGGAGGAGAGACCCAGTACTTC. This translates into CASSSDWGGETQYF. The chain employs TRBV7-9 and TRBJ2-5; perhaps TRBD2 as D (6 bases). V was clipped by 4 bases and J by 4 bases, with 13 bases between them. There are 14 residues in the CDR3. CDR1 and CDR2 (germline): SEHNR, FQNEAQ (reference sequence).

The rearrangement links TRBV5-6 to TRBJ2-2; a weak D match, TRBD2 (5 bases). The germline CDR1 and CDR2 sequences are SGHDT and YYEEEE. Trimming removed 3 bases from V and 4 bases from J, with 10 bases in between. The CDR3 is 14 amino acids. DNA for the CDR3: TGTGCCAGCAGCTCTTTGGCGGGCACCGGGGAGCTGTTTTTT. This encodes CASSSLAGTGELFF.

J is TRBJ1-5 and V is TRBV5-1; maybe TRBD1 (6 bases). Trimming took 2 bases from V and 6 from J, leaving 12 bases between them. Germline V gene sequence: CDR1 SGHRS, CDR2 YFSETQ. The CDR3 extends over 14 amino acids. For the CDR3, the DNA is TGCGCCAGCAGCTTTGGCGGGGGCAGTCAGCCCCAGCATTTT. Translation: CASSFGGGSQPQHF. Using reference TRBV5-1 and TRBJ1-5 for the parts outside the CDR3, the full variable domain is KAGVTQTPRYLIKTRGQQVTLSCSPISGHRSVSWYQQTPGQGLQFLFEYFSETQRNKGNFPGRFSGRQFSNSRSEMNVSTLELGDSALYLCASSFGGGSQPQHFGDGTRLSIL.

The CDR3, as DNA: TGTGCCAGCAGCGCACAGCTGGCAGCCCACAATGAGCAGTTCTTC. Its protein is CASSAQLAAHNEQFF. V is TRBV3-1 (or the pseudogene TRBV3-2) and J is TRBJ2-1; D is uncertain. The V gene lost 5 bases and the J gene lost 5 bases, with 16 bases spanning the gap. Germline loops: CDR1 LGHDT, CDR2 YNNKEL (reference sequence). The CDR3 totals 15 residues.

This chain links TRBV11-3 with TRBJ2-3, with D tentatively TRBD2 (5 bases). The V gene lost 5 bases and the J gene lost 2 bases, with 11 bases spanning the gap. The length of the CDR3 is 14 residues. Germline V lookup: CDR1 SGHNT, CDR2 YENEEA. The CDR3 loop is CASSAGVPTDTQYF. The CDR3 DNA follows: TGTGCCAGCAGCGCCGGGGTGCCCACAGATACGCAGTATTTT.

V gene TRBV4-2 combines with J gene TRBJ2-7; a possible D gene is TRBD2 (6 bases). CDR3 size: 15 residues. The V end lost 3 bases, the J end lost 2 bases, and 14 bases lay between the germline ends. Per the germline V gene, CDR1 is LGHNA and CDR2 is YNFKEQ. The CDR3 bases are TGTGCCAGCAGCCAGGACGGGGGTATCACCTACGAGCAGTACTTC. This encodes CASSQDGGITYEQYF.

This clone was seen a handful of times. The chain has TRBV3-1 (or the pseudogene TRBV3-2) and TRBJ2-7; D perhaps matches TRBD1 (5 bases). V lost 5 bases, J lost 0 bases, and 11 bases lay in between. The CDR3 runs to 14 residues. Germline values: CDR1 LGHDT, CDR2 YNNKEL (reference sequence). CDR3 region: CASSATDSSYEQYF. The CDR3 region has the DNA TGTGCCAGCAGCGCCACTGACAGCTCCTACGAGCAGTACTTC.

This clone appeared once. The rearrangement uses TRBV5-1 and TRBJ2-2; 8 bases align to TRBD1. The V segment lost 0 bases and the J segment 6 bases; nucleotides outside the gene matches: 10. This CDR3 has 17 residues. Germline V gene lookup returns CDR1 SGHRS and CDR2 YFSETQ. The DNA of the CDR3 is TGCGCCAGCAGCTTGGATAGACAGGGGAGCGGGTCCGGGGAGCTGTTTTTT. It encodes CASSLDRQGSGSGELFF. The variable domain in full, completed from reference TRBV5-1 and TRBJ2-2, reads KAGVTQTPRYLIKTRGQQVTLSCSPISGHRSVSWYQQTPGQGLQFLFEYFSETQRNKGNFPGRFSGRQFSNSRSEMNVSTLELGDSALYLCASSLDRQGSGSGELFFGEGSRLTVL.

This chain links TRBV10-1 with TRBJ1-2, with D uncertain. CDR3 size: 12 residues. Between the trimmed V and J ends, which lost 3 bases and 2 bases, there was a span of 4 bases. The germline V gene encodes CDR1 WNHNN and CDR2 SYGVQD (reference sequence). CDR3 in DNA: TGCGCCAGCAGTGACAGGAACTATGGCTACACCTTC. Translated: CASSDRNYGYTF.

The gene calls are TRBV19 and TRBJ2-5; 9 positions match TRBD1. J gave up 1 base and V 1 base, and 4 bases lay outside the gene matches. The CDR3 runs to 16 residues. Germline assignment: CDR1 LNHDA and CDR2 SQIVND (reference sequence). This CDR3 reads CASSIGTGDGQETQYF. Written as DNA, the CDR3 is TGTGCCAGTAGTATAGGGACAGGGGACGGCCAAGAGACCCAGTACTTC.

The chain uses TRBV6-6 and TRBJ1-1, with D unclear. V shed 6 bases and J shed 8 bases, with 10 bases lying between them. This CDR3 spans 11 amino acids. CDR1 and CDR2 (germline): MNHNY, SVGAGI (reference sequence). Here the CDR3 reads CASRRQREAFF. For the CDR3, the DNA is TGTGCCAGCAGACGACAAAGGGAAGCTTTCTTT.

The rearrangement joins TRBV6-5 to TRBJ1-2, with TRBD1 as a possible D gene (5 bases). The germline CDR1 and CDR2 sequences are MNHEY and SVGAGI. The CDR3 is 13 amino acids. V was pared by 5 bases and J by 4 bases, with 11 bases between. The CDR3 is CASSLQEIYGYTF. The CDR3 region has the DNA TGTGCCAGCAGTCTACAGGAGATCTATGGCTACACCTTC.

This clone was counted only a few times. The chain links TRBV2 to TRBJ2-1; D not certain. The CDR3 is 13 amino acids. The germline gives CDR1 SNHLY, CDR2 FYNNEI. V lost 4 bases to trimming and J lost 4 bases, with 8 bases between them. The CDR3, as DNA: TGTGCCAGCAGTGGTGTAATATACAATGAGCAGTTCTTC. It translates to CASSGVIYNEQFF.

CDR3 DNA: TGTGCCATCAGGCCGTCCGGGGACAATAGGGCTTTCTTT. Translated, it gives CAIRPSGDNRAFF. The chain links TRBV10-3 to TRBJ1-1; TRBD1 is a possible D gene (6 bases). The ends were cut back, 6 bases at V and 11 bases at J, with 19 bases in the middle. Germline CDR1 reads ENHRY; CDR2 reads SYGVKD. CDR3 length equals 13 residues.